This is a list of T cell receptor beta chains from one sample in a study of cytomegalovirus exposure and HLA in healthy donors. The method was immunoSEQ multiplex PCR; TCRdb's version includes in-frame clones alone and lacks a portion of them. This sample yields approximately 190,000 clones, of which roughly 80% are seen a single time; 3% to 4% belongs to the top ten. Specimen: PBMCs. The origin of the receptors is a man in his forties or fifties in good health and CMV-seronegative. Both conserved end residues are part of each CDR3. Each record gives: D gene, clone size, J gene, V gene, CDR3 DNA, CDR3 protein. A D gene is named only where the DNA matches it firmly. Only part of the rows carry a size: once, few, many, or a class if the clone is expanded.

NA NA TRBJ1-2 TRBV2 TGTGCCATAAGACAAGCACCTTACTATGGCTACACCTTC CAIRQAPYYGYTF
NA NA TRBJ2-5 TRBV21-1 TGTGCCAGCAGCACTACCGGGACAGGGTACCAAGAGACCCAGTACTTC CASSTTGTGYQETQYF
TRBD2 NA TRBJ2-1 TRBV10-3 TGTGCCATCAGTGCTGAAAGCGGGGTGATTTACAATGAGCAGTTCTTC CAISAESGVIYNEQFF
TRBD1 NA TRBJ1-1 TRBV18 TGTGCCAGCTCACCAGGGACAGCGACCAACACTGAAGCTTTCTTT CASSPGTATNTEAFF
NA NA TRBJ1-2 TRBV12-5 TGTGCTAGTGCCGGAAACTTCGGACAGAATGGCTACACCTTC CASAGNFGQNGYTF
NA NA TRBJ2-1 TRBV5-1 TGCGCCAGCAGCTCCGACGGGGGGCCGTACAATGAGCAGTTCTTC CASSSDGGPYNEQFF
TRBD1 NA TRBJ1-2 TRBV5-4 TGTGCCAGCAGCCGACAAGGGACAGGGGGGAACTATGGCTACACCTTC CASSRQGTGGNYGYTF
TRBD1 NA TRBJ2-7 TRBV10-3 TGTGCCACCCAGTCCGTGGACTCACGGGACAGGGGGCTGTACGAGCAGTACTTC CATQSVDSRDRGLYEQYF
NA NA TRBJ2-1 TRBV6-1 TGTGCCAGCTACCGAAGGCAGGGATCCAATGAGCAGTTCTTC CASYRRQGSNEQFF
TRBD2 NA TRBJ2-7 TRBV4-2 TGTGCCAGCAACTATAGCGGGGGGGACTCCTACGAGCAGTACTTC CASNYSGGDSYEQYF
TRBD1 NA TRBJ2-7 TRBV2 TGTGCCAGCAGGGTGGGACAGGGAGAAAGCTACGAGCAGTACTTC CASRVGQGESYEQYF
NA NA TRBJ1-2 TRBV2 TGTGCCAGCAGTGAAGCACTGAACTATGGCTACACCTTC CASSEALNYGYTF
NA few TRBJ1-4 TRBV27 TGTGCCAGCAGTCCAACTACGGTCTCCCGAGGCGAAAAACTGTTTTTT CASSPTTVSRGEKLFF
NA NA TRBJ1-5 TRBV7-2 TGTGCCAGCAGCTTAAACCCGGGGGGCAATCAGCCCCAGCATTTT CASSLNPGGNQPQHF
NA NA TRBJ2-7 TRBV7-2 TGTGCCAGCAGCTTTCTGCATGAGGGAGAGCAGTACTTC CASSFLHEGEQYF
TRBD1 NA TRBJ2-1 TRBV9 TGTGCCAGCAGCCCCGCGACAGGGAATGAGCAGTTCTTC CASSPATGNEQFF
NA NA TRBJ1-5 TRBV6-1 TGTGCCAGCAGTGTAGGGGCTGGGGCAGCTAATCAGCCCCAGCATTTT CASSVGAGAANQPQHF
TRBD2 NA TRBJ2-1 TRBV6-6 TGTGCCAGCAGTTACCGCGGGGGGGCCTACAATGAGCAGTTCTTC CASSYRGGAYNEQFF
NA NA TRBJ1-2 TRBV19 TGTGCCACAAGGACAGCCCGACCCTATGGCTACACCTTC CATRTARPYGYTF
TRBD1 NA TRBJ1-2 TRBV4-1 TGCGCCAGCAGCCCCAGGGGGCACGGCTACACCTTC CASSPRGHGYTF
NA NA TRBJ2-2 TRBV7-9 TGTGCCACTGCGAACAGGGCAACCGGGGAGCTGTTTTTT CATANRATGELFF
NA NA TRBJ1-1 TRBV7-9 TGTGCCAGCAGCTTAGGAAGTACAGGATGGAACACTGAAGCTTTCTTT CASSLGSTGWNTEAFF
TRBD2 NA TRBJ2-7 TRBV7-2 TGTGCCAGCAGCTTAGCTAGCGGGGGATACGAGCAGTACTTC CASSLASGGYEQYF
NA NA TRBJ1-5 TRBV7-2 TGTGCCAGCAGCTTAGTCGCCAGTCCTAGCAATCAGCCCCAGCATTTT CASSLVASPSNQPQHF
NA NA TRBJ2-3 TRBV29-1 TGCAGCGTTGAGTCTAGCTTCGCAGATACGCAGTATTTT CSVESSFADTQYF
NA NA TRBJ1-1 TRBV21-1 TGTGCCAGCAGCAAAGGTGCGGGGCAGAACACTGAAGCTTTCTTT CASSKGAGQNTEAFF
NA NA TRBJ1-2 TRBV21-1 TGTGCCAAATCGAAAGGGGCCTATGGCTACACCTTC CAKSKGAYGYTF
TRBD1 NA TRBJ2-4 TRBV11-2 TGTGCCAGCAGGCTTTACCGGGACAGGGGGTTTAGGGCGGTTCAGTACTTC CASRLYRDRGFRAVQYF
NA NA TRBJ1-5 TRBV7-8 TGTGCCAGCAGCTTATTCTCGGGAGGTCCATCTCTACGATTTAGCAATCAGCCCCAGCATTTT CASSLFSGGPSLRFSNQPQHF
NA once TRBJ2-7 TRBV5-6 TGTGCCAGCAGCGCGTTTTCCCCCCCCCGGGCCTACGAGCAGTACTTC CASSAFSPPRAYEQYF
TRBD1 NA TRBJ2-7 TRBV12-5 TGTGCTAGTGCCCCATTGGGGACAGGGGGCTACGAGCAGTACTTC CASAPLGTGGYEQYF
NA NA TRBJ2-3 TRBV7-2 TGTGCCAGCAGCGACCCCGGGACTCCAGATACGCAGTATTTT CASSDPGTPDTQYF
TRBD2 NA TRBJ2-7 TRBV7-8 TGTGCCAGCACCGAACTCAGCGGGGGGGCCTACGAGCAGTACTTC CASTELSGGAYEQYF
TRBD1 NA TRBJ1-2 TRBV29-1 TGCAGCGCGGACAGGGGGTTTGATGGCTACACCTTC CSADRGFDGYTF
TRBD1 NA TRBJ2-7 TRBV7-9 TGTGCCAGCAGCCCGGGGACAGTCCCCTACGAGCAGTACTTC CASSPGTVPYEQYF
TRBD1 NA TRBJ2-1 TRBV11-2 TGTGCCAGCAGCCAGGACAGGGACTACAATGAGCAGTTCTTC CASSQDRDYNEQFF
TRBD1 NA TRBJ2-3 TRBV15 TGTGCCACCAGCACAAAGGGACAGCCTGCGGATACGCAGTATTTT CATSTKGQPADTQYF
NA NA TRBJ2-6 TRBV21-1 TGTGCCAGCAGCATGGGAGTGCGGCTCGGGGCCAACGTCCTGACTTTC CASSMGVRLGANVLTF
NA once TRBJ1-5 TRBV19 TGTGCCAGTAGCCCTGGGGGGGGCAATCAGCCCCAGCATTTT CASSPGGGNQPQHF
NA NA TRBJ1-4 TRBV5-1 TGCGCCAGCAGCTTCAATACCGAGTCCGGGAAAAAACTGTTTTTT CASSFNTESGKKLFF
NA NA TRBJ2-3 TRBV27 TGTGCCAGCAGTTCCAGGGTTACCACAGATACGCAGTATTTT CASSSRVTTDTQYF
NA few TRBJ1-2 TRBV5-1 TGCGCCAGCAGCTCGGGATTTTATGGCTACACCTTC CASSSGFYGYTF